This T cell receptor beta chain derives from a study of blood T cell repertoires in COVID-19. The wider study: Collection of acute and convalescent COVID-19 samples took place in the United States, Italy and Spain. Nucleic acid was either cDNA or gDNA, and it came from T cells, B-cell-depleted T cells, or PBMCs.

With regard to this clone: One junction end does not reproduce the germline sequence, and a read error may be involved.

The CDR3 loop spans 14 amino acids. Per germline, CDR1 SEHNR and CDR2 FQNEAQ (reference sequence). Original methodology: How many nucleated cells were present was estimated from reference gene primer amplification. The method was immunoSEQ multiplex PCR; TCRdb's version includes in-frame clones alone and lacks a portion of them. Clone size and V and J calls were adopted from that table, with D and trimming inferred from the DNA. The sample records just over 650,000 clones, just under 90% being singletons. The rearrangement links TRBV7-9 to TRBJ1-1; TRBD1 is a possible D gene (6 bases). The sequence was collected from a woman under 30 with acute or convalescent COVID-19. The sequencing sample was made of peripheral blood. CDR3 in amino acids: CASSYSTGNAEAFF. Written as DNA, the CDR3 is TGTGCCAGCAGCTATTCCACAGGGAACGCTGAAGCTTTCTTT.